This T cell receptor beta chain was recovered during a study of healthy donors' naive CD4 and CD8 T cells. Starting from 500 ng of total RNA, TCR libraries were made with linear amplification. MiXCR, run by TCRdb on the reads, gives a single entry per CDR3 protein. The sample includes about 180,000 distinct CDR3 sequences, nearly 75% of them seen just once. This clonotype turned up a few times. The receptor comes from a pool of human donors in good health; the sample pools cells from several healthy donors. Sequencing input: naive CD4+ and CD8+ T cells sorted from blood, pooled from several donors.

CDR3 DNA: TGTGCCAGCAGTTGGTCCAGCAATCAGCCCCAGCATTTT. Translating it yields CASSWSSNQPQHF. J is TRBJ1-5 and V is TRBV12-3 or TRBV12-4; D gene ambiguous. V shed 4 bases and J shed 1 base, with 5 bases lying between them. This CDR3 spans 13 amino acids.